The entry below describes one T cell receptor beta chain. Antigen: not known. Donors were nominally healthy when sampled, though unrecorded immune exposures were likely. Vbeta (60) and Jbeta (13) primers were used in the PCR. Produced via immunoSEQ multiplex PCR; TCRdb's table is partial and in-frame only. The sample yields some 87,000 clones, over 75% seen once. The data were taken from a study of cytomegalovirus exposure and HLA in healthy donors. Regarding the study as a whole: For most TCR beta V segments, an earlier analysis put the productive rate at about 90% or about 30% of the time.

Trimming took 1 base from V and 0 from J; bases not matched to a gene: 14. Germline CDR1 is SGHRS and CDR2 is YFSETQ. The CDR3 contains 21 residues. This TCR was sampled from a man in his fifties in good health and CMV-seropositive. The sequenced sample consisted of PBMCs. The chain uses TRBV5-1 and TRBJ2-1; 12 nucleotides line up with TRBD1. CDR3: CASSLYGTGGSLLSSYNEQFF. The CDR3 DNA reads TGCGCCAGCAGCTTGTACGGGACAGGGGGCTCCTTACTGAGCTCCTACAATGAGCAGTTCTTC. Full variable domain (outside the CDR3, taken from reference TRBV5-1 and TRBJ2-1): KAGVTQTPRYLIKTRGQQVTLSCSPISGHRSVSWYQQTPGQGLQFLFEYFSETQRNKGNFPGRFSGRQFSNSRSEMNVSTLELGDSALYLCASSLYGTGGSLLSSYNEQFFGPGTRLTVL.